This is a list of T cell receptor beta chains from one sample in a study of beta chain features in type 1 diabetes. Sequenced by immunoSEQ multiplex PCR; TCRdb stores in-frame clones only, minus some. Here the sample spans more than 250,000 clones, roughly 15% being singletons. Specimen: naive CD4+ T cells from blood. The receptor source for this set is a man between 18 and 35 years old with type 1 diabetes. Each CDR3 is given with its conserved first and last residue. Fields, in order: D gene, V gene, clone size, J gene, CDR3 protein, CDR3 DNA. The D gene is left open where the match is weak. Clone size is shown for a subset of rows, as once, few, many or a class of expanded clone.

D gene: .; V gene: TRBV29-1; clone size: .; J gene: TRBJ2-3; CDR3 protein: CSSGTSTDTQYF; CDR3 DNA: TGCAGCTCGGGGACTAGCACAGATACGCAGTATTTT
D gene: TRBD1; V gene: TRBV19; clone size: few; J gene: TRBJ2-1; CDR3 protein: CASSRTGRYNEQFF; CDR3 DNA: TGTGCCAGTAGTAGGACAGGACGCTACAATGAGCAGTTCTTC
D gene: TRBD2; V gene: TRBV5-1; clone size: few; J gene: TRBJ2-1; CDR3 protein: CASSSTSGSSSNEQFF; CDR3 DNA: TGCGCCAGCAGCTCAACTAGCGGGAGCTCCTCCAATGAGCAGTTCTTC
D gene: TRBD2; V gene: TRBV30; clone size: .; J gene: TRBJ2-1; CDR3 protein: CAGTSGTYNEQFF; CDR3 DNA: TGTGCCGGGACTAGCGGAACCTACAATGAGCAGTTCTTC
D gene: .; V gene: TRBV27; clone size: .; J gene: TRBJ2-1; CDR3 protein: CASSTGSYNEQFF; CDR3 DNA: TGTGCCAGCAGCACCGGGAGCTACAATGAGCAGTTCTTC
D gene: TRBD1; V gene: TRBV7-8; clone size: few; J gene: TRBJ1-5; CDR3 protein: CASGDRGRNQPQHF; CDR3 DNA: TGTGCCAGTGGGGACAGGGGCCGCAATCAGCCCCAGCATTTT
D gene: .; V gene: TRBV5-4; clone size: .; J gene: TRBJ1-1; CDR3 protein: CASSPYPGTPNTEAFF; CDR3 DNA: TGTGCCAGCAGCCCCTACCCCGGGACACCGAACACTGAAGCTTTCTTT
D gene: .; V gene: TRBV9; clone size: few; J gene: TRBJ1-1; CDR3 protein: CASSVGTANTEAFF; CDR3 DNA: TGTGCCAGCAGCGTAGGGACAGCGAACACTGAAGCTTTCTTT
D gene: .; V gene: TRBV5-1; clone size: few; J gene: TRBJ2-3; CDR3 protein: CASSPAQGTDTQYF; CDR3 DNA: TGCGCCAGCAGCCCCGCTCAGGGTACAGATACGCAGTATTTT
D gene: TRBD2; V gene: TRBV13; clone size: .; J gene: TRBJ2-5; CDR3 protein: CASSLGPSGRAGGETQYF; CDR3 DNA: TGTGCCAGCAGCCTAGGGCCTAGCGGGAGGGCCGGAGGAGAGACCCAGTACTTC
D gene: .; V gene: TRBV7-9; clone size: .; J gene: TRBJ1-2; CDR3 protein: CASSIPIVVPTLGYTF; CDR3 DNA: TGTGCCAGCAGCATCCCCATAGTGGTCCCCACCCTTGGCTACACCTTC
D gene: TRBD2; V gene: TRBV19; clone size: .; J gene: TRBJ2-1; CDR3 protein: CASSSGLARADEQFF; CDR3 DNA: TGTGCCAGTAGTAGTGGACTAGCCCGGGCGGATGAGCAGTTCTTC
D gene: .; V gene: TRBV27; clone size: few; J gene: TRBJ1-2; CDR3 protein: CAAPGGYTF; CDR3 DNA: TGTGCAGCCCCCGGTGGCTACACCTTC
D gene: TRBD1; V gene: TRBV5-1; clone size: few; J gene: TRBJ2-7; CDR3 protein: CASSISPGQGYEQYF; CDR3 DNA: TGCGCCAGCAGCATTAGCCCGGGACAGGGCTACGAGCAGTACTTC
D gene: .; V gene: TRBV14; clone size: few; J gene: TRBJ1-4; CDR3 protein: CASSQVLTVNEKLFF; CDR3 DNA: TGTGCCAGCAGCCAAGTGTTGACAGTTAATGAAAAACTGTTTTTT
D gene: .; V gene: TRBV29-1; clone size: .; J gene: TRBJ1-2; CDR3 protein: CSVAGDFLGANYGYTF; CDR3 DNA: TGCAGCGTTGCCGGGGACTTCCTAGGAGCCAACTATGGCTACACCTTC
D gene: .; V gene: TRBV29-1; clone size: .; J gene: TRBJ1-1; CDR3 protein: CSSHREMNTEAFF; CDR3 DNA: TGCAGCTCCCACAGGGAGATGAACACTGAAGCTTTCTTT
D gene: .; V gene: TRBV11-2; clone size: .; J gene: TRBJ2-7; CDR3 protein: CASSYRRVYEQYF; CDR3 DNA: TGTGCCAGCAGTTATCGGCGGGTTTACGAGCAGTACTTC